This T cell receptor beta chain was obtained from a study of siplizumab effects on memory and regulatory T cells. Whole-study findings and limits: Significantly reduced by siplizumab was the cumulative frequency of alloreactive sequences, namely those traceable to unstimulated CD4+ memory cells. Proliferating Tregs taken from siplizumab cultures were not shown to have a confirmed suppressive function. Naive T cell populations appeared to exhibit greater diversity than memory cells and appeared to be major alloresponse contributors.

The CDR3 has 17 amino acids. In germline, CDR1 is SGHVS, CDR2 FQNEAQ. The V segment lost 3 bases and the J segment 0 bases; nucleotides outside the gene matches: 4. About this clone: The antigen remains unidentified.

Using immunoSEQ multiplex PCR, the repertoire was profiled, and TCRdb retains in-frame clones only, with some absent. The data show 90,000 to 120,000 clones, about 91% seen once. The chain couples TRBV7-8 to TRBJ2-6, with 8 bases that match TRBD1. The sample comprised Tregs sorted from blood. The receptor was derived from a human donor in good health. In DNA form, the CDR3 reads TGTGCCAGCAGCTTGGGACAGGAAATCTCTGGGGCCAACGTCCTGACTTTC. This encodes CASSLGQEISGANVLTF.